These T cell receptor beta chains were read from a single sample in a study of shared clonotypes between healthy human individuals. Data came from immunoSEQ multiplex PCR; TCRdb stores just in-frame clones and leaves some out. The sample lists hundreds of thousands of clones; about 74% were seen once. Material: memory CD4+ T cells sorted from blood. These receptors were collected from a woman aged 25 to 39 in good health. Each CDR3 is given with its conserved first and last residue. A D gene is named only where the DNA matches it firmly. A clone size is listed for some rows: how often the clone was seen (once, few, many), or a class if it is expanded.

j_call d_call v_call clone_size cdr3_nt cdr3_aa
TRBJ2-5 TRBD1 TRBV19 - TGTGCCAGTAGTATGGGACAGGGGGCTTTGGAGACCCAGTACTTC CASSMGQGALETQYF
TRBJ1-2 - TRBV28 few TGTGCCAGCAGGTGGAGGGTTGTCGATGGCTACACCTTC CASRWRVVDGYTF
TRBJ2-2 - TRBV4-1 - TGCGCCAGCAGACGAGCCGTCGACAGCAATCCAGCGAACACCGGGGAGCTGTTTTTT CASRRAVDSNPANTGELFF
TRBJ2-2 - TRBV5-1 few TGCGCCAGCAGCTTGATGCCGGGAGCAGACACCGGGGAGCTGTTTTTT CASSLMPGADTGELFF
TRBJ2-2 - TRBV18 few TGTGCCAGCTCACCACAGAGTTCGAAAACCGGGGAGCTGTTTTTT CASSPQSSKTGELFF
TRBJ1-5 - TRBV25-1 - TGTGCCAGCAGTGAATCCGCAAAATCGGTGGACAATCAGCCCCAGCATTTT CASSESAKSVDNQPQHF
TRBJ1-5 - TRBV6-1 - TGTGCCAGCAGTGGTCGGCCGCTTAATCAGCCCCAGCATTTT CASSGRPLNQPQHF
TRBJ2-5 - TRBV6-1 few TGTGCCACCGACCTTCAGGGTGGGGAGACCCAGTACTTC CATDLQGGETQYF
TRBJ2-7 - TRBV5-5 few TGTGCCAGCAGCTTTGTCGGGAGTCCCTACGAGCAGTACTTC CASSFVGSPYEQYF
TRBJ2-1 - TRBV5-6 - TGTGCCAGCAGCTTGGAGCTCTACTCCTACAATGAGCAGTTCTTC CASSLELYSYNEQFF
TRBJ2-6 - TRBV9 - TGTGCCAGCACCCCCATTGGGGATCCCGGGGCCAACGTCCTGACTTTC CASTPIGDPGANVLTF
TRBJ2-5 TRBD2 TRBV27 - TGTGCCAGCAGTTTAGTGGGTAGCGGGATTGGTAAGACCCAGTACTTC CASSLVGSGIGKTQYF
TRBJ2-1 TRBD2 TRBV9 - TGTGCCAGCAGCGAAGCGGGAGACTACAATGAGCAGTTCTTC CASSEAGDYNEQFF
TRBJ2-3 TRBD2 TRBV11-2 - TGTGCCAGCAGCTTCCCCCCGGGACTAGCGGGAGTAGATACGCAGTATTTT CASSFPPGLAGVDTQYF
TRBJ2-4 - TRBV2 - TGTGCCAGCAGACTAACCGGACAGCTAGCCAAAAACATTCAGTACTTC CASRLTGQLAKNIQYF
TRBJ2-3 - TRBV5-5 once TGTGCCAGCAGCTTCTCCGTGAACACAGATACGCAGTATTTT CASSFSVNTDTQYF
TRBJ1-1 - TRBV28 - TGTGCCAGCAGTTCGAGGGTGTTGAACACTGAAGCTTTCTTT CASSSRVLNTEAFF
TRBJ2-7 - TRBV30 few TGTGCCTCTGGGTTCTCCTACGAGCAGTACTTC CASGFSYEQYF
TRBJ2-1 - TRBV18 once TGTGCCAGCTCACCACCGGCGAGCTCCTACAATGAGCAGTTCTTC CASSPPASSYNEQFF
TRBJ2-4 - TRBV2 few TGTGCCAGCGGGTCGAGCCAGGGTACTTCAAACATTCAGTACTTC CASGSSQGTSNIQYF
TRBJ2-3 - TRBV5-1 - TGCGCCAGCAGCTTGGGGTCTAAACATGGGGCAGATACGCAGTATTTT CASSLGSKHGADTQYF
TRBJ1-2 TRBD1 TRBV27 - TGTGCCAGCAGACCAGACAGGGGGAGGAACTATGGCTACACCTTC CASRPDRGRNYGYTF
TRBJ2-1 - TRBV6-1 - TGTGCCAGCAGTGGCTCACTAGCCAGCTCCTACAATGAGCAGTTCTTC CASSGSLASSYNEQFF
TRBJ2-7 - TRBV7-2 - TGTGCCAGCAGCCCCCGCACTCACTCCTACGAGCAGTACTTC CASSPRTHSYEQYF
TRBJ2-7 TRBD1 TRBV19 - TGTGCCAGTAGTACTCAGACAGGGGGCGAGCAGTACTTC CASSTQTGGEQYF
TRBJ1-5 TRBD1 TRBV27 - TGTGCCAGCAGCCTGGAGGGGGCGCAGAGTCAGCCCCAGCATTTT CASSLEGAQSQPQHF
TRBJ2-3 - TRBV2 - TGTGCCAGCAGGACAGATTCAGATACGCAGTATTTT CASRTDSDTQYF
TRBJ2-1 TRBD2 TRBV11-2 - TGTGCCAGCATATGGGGACTAGGAAACAATGAGCAGTTCTTC CASIWGLGNNEQFF
TRBJ2-7 - TRBV28 - TGTGCCAGCACCCAAATGGGGGGTTCCTACGAGCAGTACTTC CASTQMGGSYEQYF
TRBJ2-4 TRBD1 TRBV5-1 few TGCGCCAGCAGCTTGGGACAGGGGGGCATTCAGTACTTC CASSLGQGGIQYF
TRBJ1-1 - TRBV19 once TGTGCCAGTAGTACGCAGCGGGACACTGAAGCTTTCTTT CASSTQRDTEAFF
TRBJ2-7 - TRBV5-1 - TGCGCCAGCAGCTTGGCACAGGGCTCCGAGCAGTACTTC CASSLAQGSEQYF
TRBJ2-7 - TRBV11-2 - TGTGCCAGCAGCCGCCCAGGGGTAGACGAGCAGTACTTC CASSRPGVDEQYF
TRBJ2-1 - TRBV7-2 - TGTGCCAGCAGCCGTCGGGGCAATGAGCAGTTCTTC CASSRRGNEQFF
TRBJ1-3 TRBD1 TRBV7-2 - TGTGCCAGCAGCCGAGGGGGCTCTTCAGGAAACACCATATATTTT CASSRGGSSGNTIYF
TRBJ2-2 - TRBV5-1 - TGCGCCAGCAGCTTGGCGTTGCAGAACACCGGGGAGCTGTTTTTT CASSLALQNTGELFF
TRBJ1-4 - TRBV5-1 many TGCGCCAGCAGCTTGACAGGGACTGCAACTAATGAAAAACTGTTTTTT CASSLTGTATNEKLFF
TRBJ1-1 - TRBV27 few TGTGCCAGCAGTTTTCGAGGGGACATGAACACTGAAGCTTTCTTT CASSFRGDMNTEAFF
TRBJ2-1 TRBD2 TRBV19 few TGTGCCAGTAGTATGCGGGGGGGTTACAATGAGCAGTTCTTC CASSMRGGYNEQFF
TRBJ2-5 TRBD2 TRBV11-2 once TGTGCCAGCAGCTACCAACTAGCGCAAGAGACCCAGTACTTC CASSYQLAQETQYF
TRBJ2-7 - TRBV6-1 - TGTGCCAGCACTCGGACGGACTCCTACGAGCAGTACTTC CASTRTDSYEQYF
TRBJ1-5 - TRBV6-1 - TGTGCCAGCACCTTTGGCGGGAATCAGCCCCAGCATTTT CASTFGGNQPQHF
TRBJ1-5 - TRBV27 - TGTGCCAGCAGTTCAACAGCAGGTAATCAGCCCCAGCATTTT CASSSTAGNQPQHF
TRBJ2-3 TRBD2 TRBV27 many TGTGCCAGCAGTCCATACCCCCCCCTAGCGGGAGCAGCAGATACGCAGTATTTT CASSPYPPLAGAADTQYF
TRBJ2-7 - TRBV6-6 - TGTGCCAGCGGAGGCTGGCAAGGAGGAGAGCAGTACTTC CASGGWQGGEQYF
TRBJ1-3 - TRBV4-1 few TGCGCCAGCAGCCAAGATAGGGAGGGGATGTTCTCTGGAAACACCATATATTTT CASSQDREGMFSGNTIYF
TRBJ2-3 TRBD2 TRBV5-1 few TGCGCCAGCAGCTTGGGACTAGCGGGGGGCACAGATACGCAGTATTTT CASSLGLAGGTDTQYF
TRBJ2-3 - TRBV6-5 - TGTGCCAGCAGTTACTCCCGGACAGTGCATACGCAGTATTTT CASSYSRTVHTQYF
TRBJ2-2 TRBD1 TRBV19 - TGTGCCAGTAGTATCCAGGGGGCTGGCGGGGAGCTGTTTTTT CASSIQGAGGELFF
TRBJ2-6 TRBD2 TRBV19 many TGTGCCAGTAGTCTAGGACTAGCGAAAAACTCTGGGGCCAACGTCCTGACTTTC CASSLGLAKNSGANVLTF
TRBJ1-3 TRBD1 TRBV7-2 - TGTGCCAGCAGCTTAACAGTCAGGGGGTCCGGAAACACCATATATTTT CASSLTVRGSGNTIYF
TRBJ2-1 - TRBV11-2 - TGTGCCAGCAGCTTACGTACCGGGGTACGGGTAAATGAGCAGTTCTTC CASSLRTGVRVNEQFF
TRBJ2-7 TRBD1 TRBV19 - TGTGCCAGTAGATACTCCGGACAGGGGGCAGCCTACGAGCAGTACTTC CASRYSGQGAAYEQYF
TRBJ2-3 TRBD2 TRBV12-5 - TGTGCTAGTGGTTTGGAACCAACTAGCGGGAGCACAGATACGCAGTATTTT CASGLEPTSGSTDTQYF
TRBJ2-5 TRBD1 TRBV2 - TGTGCCAGCGGTGGACAGGCGGCGGAGACCCAGTACTTC CASGGQAAETQYF